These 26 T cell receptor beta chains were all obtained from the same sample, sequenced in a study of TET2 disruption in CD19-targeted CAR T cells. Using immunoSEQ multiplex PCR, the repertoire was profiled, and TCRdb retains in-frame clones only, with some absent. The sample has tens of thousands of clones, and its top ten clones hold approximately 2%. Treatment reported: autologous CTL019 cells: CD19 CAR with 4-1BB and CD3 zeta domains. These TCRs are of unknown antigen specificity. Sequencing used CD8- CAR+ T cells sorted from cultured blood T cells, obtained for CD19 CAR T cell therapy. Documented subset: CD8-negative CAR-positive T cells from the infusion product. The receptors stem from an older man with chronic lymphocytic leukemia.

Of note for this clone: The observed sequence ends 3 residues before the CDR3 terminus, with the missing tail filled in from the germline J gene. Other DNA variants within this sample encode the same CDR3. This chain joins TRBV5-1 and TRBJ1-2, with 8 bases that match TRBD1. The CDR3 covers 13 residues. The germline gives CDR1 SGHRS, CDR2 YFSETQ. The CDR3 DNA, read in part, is TGCGCCAGCCACCCGGACAGGGCGGGTGGT. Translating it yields CASHPDRAGG. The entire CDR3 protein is CASHPDRAGGYTF.

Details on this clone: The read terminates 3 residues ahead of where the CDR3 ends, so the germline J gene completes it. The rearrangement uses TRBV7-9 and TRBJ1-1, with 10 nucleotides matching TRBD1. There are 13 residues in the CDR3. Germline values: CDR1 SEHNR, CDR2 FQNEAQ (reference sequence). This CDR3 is CASRPGTGDEAFF. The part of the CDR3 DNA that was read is TGTGCCAGCAGGCCCGGGACAGGGGACGAA. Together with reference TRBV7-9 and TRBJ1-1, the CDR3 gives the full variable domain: DTGVSQNPRHKITKRGQNVTFRCDPISEHNRLYWYRQTLGQGPEFLTYFQNEAQLEKSRLLSDRFSAERPKGSFSTLEIQRTEQGDSAMYLCASRPGTGDEAFFGQGTRLTVV.

The CDR3 sequence is CASSPSYNQPQHF. The part of the CDR3 DNA that was read is TGTGCCAGCAGTCCCTCTTACAATCAGCCC. The chain uses TRBV27 and TRBJ1-5; D uncertain. The read halts 3 residues ahead of the CDR3 end, with the missing end drawn from the germline J gene. V dropped 5 bases and J dropped 3 bases, with 8 bases sitting between them. The germline CDR1 and CDR2 sequences are MNHEY and SMNVEV (reference sequence). The CDR3 length is 13 residues.

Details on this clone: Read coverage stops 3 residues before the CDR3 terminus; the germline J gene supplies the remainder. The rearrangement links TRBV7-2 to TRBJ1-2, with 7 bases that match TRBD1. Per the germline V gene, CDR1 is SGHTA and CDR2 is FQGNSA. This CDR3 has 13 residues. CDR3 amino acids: CASSAWDSSTYTF. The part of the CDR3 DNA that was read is TGTGCCAGCAGCGCGTGGGACAGTTCTACC.

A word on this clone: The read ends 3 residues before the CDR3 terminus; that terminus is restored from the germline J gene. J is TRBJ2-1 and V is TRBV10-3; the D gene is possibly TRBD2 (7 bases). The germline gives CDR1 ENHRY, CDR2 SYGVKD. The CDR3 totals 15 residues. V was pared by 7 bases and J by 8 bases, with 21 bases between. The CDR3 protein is CAIMDPSGGGDEQFF. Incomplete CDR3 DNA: TGTGCCATCATGGACCCCTCGGGGGGCGGCGATGAG.

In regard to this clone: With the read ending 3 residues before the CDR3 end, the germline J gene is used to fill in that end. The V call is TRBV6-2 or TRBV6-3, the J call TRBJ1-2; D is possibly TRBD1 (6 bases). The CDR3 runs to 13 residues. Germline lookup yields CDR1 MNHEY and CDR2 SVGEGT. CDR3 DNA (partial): TGTGCCAGTGTACAGGGCGCACCCTACGAC. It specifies CASVQGAPYD. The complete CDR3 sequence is CASVQGAPYDYTF.

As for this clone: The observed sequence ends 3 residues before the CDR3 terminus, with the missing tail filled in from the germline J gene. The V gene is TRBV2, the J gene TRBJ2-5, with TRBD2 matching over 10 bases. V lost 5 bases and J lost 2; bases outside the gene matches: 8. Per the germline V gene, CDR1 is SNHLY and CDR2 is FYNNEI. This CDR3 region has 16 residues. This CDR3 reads CASSRFRTSGQETQYF. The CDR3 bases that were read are TGTGCCAGCAGTCGGTTTCGGACTAGCGGACAAGAGACC.

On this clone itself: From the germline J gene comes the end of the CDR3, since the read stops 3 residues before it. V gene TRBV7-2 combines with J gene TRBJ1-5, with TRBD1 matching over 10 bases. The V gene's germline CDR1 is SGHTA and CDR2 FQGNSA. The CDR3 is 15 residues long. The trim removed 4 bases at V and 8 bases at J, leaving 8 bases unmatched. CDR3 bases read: TGTGCCAGCAGCTCCACGACAGGGGGCAGGGAGCCC. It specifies CASSSTTGGREP. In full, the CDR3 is CASSSTTGGREPQHF.

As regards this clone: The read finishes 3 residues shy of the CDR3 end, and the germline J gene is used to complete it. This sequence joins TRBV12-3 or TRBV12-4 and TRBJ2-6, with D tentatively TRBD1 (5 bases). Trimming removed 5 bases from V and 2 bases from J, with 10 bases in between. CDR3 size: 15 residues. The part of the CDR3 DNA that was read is TGTGCCAGCAGTCGATACAGGACTGGGGCCAACGTC. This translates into CASSRYRTGANV. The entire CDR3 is CASSRYRTGANVLTF.

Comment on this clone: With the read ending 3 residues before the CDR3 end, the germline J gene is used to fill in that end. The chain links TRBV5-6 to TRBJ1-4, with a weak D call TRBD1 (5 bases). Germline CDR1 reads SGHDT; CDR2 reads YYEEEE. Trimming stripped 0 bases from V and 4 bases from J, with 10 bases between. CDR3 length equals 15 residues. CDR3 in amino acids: CASSLDGGNNEKLFF. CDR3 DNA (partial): TGTGCCAGCAGCTTGGACGGGGGGAATAATGAAAAA.

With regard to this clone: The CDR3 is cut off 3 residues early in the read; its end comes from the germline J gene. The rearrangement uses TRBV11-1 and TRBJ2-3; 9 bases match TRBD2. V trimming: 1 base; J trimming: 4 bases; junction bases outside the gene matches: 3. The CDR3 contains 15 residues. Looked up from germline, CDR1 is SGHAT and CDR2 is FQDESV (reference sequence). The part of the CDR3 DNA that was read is TGTGCCAGCAGCTTAGGGGGACTAGCTGCAGATACG. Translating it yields CASSLGGLAADT. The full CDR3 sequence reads CASSLGGLAADTQYF.

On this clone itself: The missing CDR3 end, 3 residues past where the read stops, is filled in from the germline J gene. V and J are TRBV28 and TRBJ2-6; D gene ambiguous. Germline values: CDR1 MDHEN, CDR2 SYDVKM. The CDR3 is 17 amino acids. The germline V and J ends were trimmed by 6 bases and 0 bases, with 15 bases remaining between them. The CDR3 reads CASSPAQTPSGANVLTF. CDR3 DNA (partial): TGTGCCAGCAGCCCGGCACAGACGCCCTCTGGGGCCAACGTC.

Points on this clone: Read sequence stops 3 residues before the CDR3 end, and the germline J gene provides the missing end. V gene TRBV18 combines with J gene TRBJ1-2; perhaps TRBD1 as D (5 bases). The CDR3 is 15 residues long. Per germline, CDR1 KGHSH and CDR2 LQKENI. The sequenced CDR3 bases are TGTGCCAGCTCACCGCAGCGGGGGGATTACAATGAC. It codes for CASSPQRGDYND. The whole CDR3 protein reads CASSPQRGDYNDYTF.

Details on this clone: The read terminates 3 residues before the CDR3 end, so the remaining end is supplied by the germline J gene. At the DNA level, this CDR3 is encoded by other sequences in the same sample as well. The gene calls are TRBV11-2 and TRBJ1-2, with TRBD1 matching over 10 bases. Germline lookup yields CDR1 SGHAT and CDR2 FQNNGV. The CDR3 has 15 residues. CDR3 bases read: TGTGCCAGCAGCTCCGAGGGGACAGGGGTGAGGGGC. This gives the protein CASSSEGTGVRG. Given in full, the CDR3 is CASSSEGTGVRGYTF.

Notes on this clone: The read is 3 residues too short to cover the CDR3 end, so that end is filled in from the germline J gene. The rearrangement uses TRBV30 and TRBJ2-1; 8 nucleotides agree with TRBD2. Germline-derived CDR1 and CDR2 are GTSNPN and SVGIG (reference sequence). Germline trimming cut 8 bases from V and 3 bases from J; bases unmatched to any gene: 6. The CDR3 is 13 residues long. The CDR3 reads CAGDGGVYNEQFF. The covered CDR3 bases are TGTGCCGGCGACGGGGGGGTCTACAATGAG. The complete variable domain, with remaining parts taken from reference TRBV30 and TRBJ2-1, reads SQTIHQWPATLVQPVGSPLSLECTVEGTSNPNLYWYRQAAGRGLQLLFYSVGIGQISSEVPQNLSASRPQDRQFILSSKKLLLSDSGFYLCAGDGGVYNEQFFGPGTRLTVL.

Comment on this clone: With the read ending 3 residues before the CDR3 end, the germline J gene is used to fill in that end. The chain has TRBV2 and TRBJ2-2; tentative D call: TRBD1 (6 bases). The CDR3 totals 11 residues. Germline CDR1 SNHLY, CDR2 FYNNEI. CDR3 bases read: TGTGCCAGCAGCTTCGACAGGCGG. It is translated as CASSFDRR. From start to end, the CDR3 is CASSFDRRLFF.

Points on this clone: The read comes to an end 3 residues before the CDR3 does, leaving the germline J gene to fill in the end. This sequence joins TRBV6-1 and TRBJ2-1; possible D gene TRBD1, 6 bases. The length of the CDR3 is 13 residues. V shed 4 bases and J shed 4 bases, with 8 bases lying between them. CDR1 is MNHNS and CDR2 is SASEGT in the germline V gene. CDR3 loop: CASSATGYNEQFF. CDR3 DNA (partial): TGTGCCAGCAGTGCGACAGGATACAATGAG.

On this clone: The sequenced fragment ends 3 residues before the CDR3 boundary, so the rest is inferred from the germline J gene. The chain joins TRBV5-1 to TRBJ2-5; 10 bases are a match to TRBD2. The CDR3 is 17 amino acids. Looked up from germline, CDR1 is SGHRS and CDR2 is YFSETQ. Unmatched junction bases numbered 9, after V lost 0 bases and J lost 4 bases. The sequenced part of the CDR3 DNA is TGCGCCAGCAGCTTGGTAGCTAGCGGGGGCATAGGAGAGACC. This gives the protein CASSLVASGGIGET. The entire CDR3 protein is CASSLVASGGIGETQYF.

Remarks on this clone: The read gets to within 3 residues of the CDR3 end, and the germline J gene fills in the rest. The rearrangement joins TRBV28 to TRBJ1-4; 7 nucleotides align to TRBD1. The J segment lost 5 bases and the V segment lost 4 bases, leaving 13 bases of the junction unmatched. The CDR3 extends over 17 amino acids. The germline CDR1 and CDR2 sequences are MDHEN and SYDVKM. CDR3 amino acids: CASSSNAWGQLNEKLFF. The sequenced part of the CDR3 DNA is TGTGCCAGCAGTTCCAACGCCTGGGGACAGTTAAATGAAAAA.

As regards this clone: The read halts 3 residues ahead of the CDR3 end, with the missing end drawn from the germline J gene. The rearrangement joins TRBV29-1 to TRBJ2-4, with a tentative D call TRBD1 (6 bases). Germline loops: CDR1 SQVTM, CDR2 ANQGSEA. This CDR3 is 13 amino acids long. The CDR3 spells CSVPALGAETQYF. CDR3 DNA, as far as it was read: TGCAGCGTTCCGGCCCTGGGGGCAGAGACT.

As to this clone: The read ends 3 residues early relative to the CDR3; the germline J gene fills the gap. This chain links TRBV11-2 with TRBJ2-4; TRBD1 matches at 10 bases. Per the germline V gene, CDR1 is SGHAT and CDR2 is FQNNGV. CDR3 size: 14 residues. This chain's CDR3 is CASSLLTGGDGQYF. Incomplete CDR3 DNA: TGTGCCAGCAGCTTACTGACAGGGGGCGATGGT.

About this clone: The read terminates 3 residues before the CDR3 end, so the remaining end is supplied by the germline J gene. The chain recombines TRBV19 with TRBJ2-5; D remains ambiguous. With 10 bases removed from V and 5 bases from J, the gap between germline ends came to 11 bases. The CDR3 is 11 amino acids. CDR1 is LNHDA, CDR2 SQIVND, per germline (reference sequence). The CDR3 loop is CATRNWETQYF. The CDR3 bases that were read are TGTGCCACGCGGAATTGGGAGACC.

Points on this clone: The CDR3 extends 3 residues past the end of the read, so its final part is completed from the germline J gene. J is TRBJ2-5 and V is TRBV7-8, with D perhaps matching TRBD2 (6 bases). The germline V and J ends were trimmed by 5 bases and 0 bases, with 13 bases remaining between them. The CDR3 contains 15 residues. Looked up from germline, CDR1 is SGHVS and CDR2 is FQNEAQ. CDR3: CASSPPRTNQETQYF. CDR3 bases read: TGTGCCAGCAGCCCCCCTAGGACTAACCAAGAGACC.

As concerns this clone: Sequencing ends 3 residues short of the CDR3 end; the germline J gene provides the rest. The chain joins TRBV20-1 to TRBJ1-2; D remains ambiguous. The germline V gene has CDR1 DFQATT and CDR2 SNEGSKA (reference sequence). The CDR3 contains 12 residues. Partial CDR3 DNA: TGCAGTGCTAGTAAAGCGAGGATAGAC. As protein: CSASKARID. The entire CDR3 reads CSASKARIDYTF.

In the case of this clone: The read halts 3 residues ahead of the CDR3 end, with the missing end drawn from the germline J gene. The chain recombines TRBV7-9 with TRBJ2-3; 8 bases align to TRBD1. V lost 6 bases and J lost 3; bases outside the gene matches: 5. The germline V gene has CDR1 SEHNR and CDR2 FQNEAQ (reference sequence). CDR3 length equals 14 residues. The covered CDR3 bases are TGTGCCAGCAGGTCGGACAGGGAGACAGATACG. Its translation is CASRSDRETDT. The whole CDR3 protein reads CASRSDRETDTQYF.

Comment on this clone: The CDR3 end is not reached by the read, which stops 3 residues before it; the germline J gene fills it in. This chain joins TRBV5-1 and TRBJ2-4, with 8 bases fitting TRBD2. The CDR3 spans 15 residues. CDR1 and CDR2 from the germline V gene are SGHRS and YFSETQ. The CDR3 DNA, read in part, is TGCGCCAGCAGAGGACTAGCCCCCTCGGGAGAGACT. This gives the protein CASRGLAPSGET. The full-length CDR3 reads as CASRGLAPSGETQYF. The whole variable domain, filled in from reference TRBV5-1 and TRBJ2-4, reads KAGVTQTPRYLIKTRGQQVTLSCSPISGHRSVSWYQQTPGQGLQFLFEYFSETQRNKGNFPGRFSGRQFSNSRSEMNVSTLELGDSALYLCASRGLAPSGETQYFGAGTRLSVL.